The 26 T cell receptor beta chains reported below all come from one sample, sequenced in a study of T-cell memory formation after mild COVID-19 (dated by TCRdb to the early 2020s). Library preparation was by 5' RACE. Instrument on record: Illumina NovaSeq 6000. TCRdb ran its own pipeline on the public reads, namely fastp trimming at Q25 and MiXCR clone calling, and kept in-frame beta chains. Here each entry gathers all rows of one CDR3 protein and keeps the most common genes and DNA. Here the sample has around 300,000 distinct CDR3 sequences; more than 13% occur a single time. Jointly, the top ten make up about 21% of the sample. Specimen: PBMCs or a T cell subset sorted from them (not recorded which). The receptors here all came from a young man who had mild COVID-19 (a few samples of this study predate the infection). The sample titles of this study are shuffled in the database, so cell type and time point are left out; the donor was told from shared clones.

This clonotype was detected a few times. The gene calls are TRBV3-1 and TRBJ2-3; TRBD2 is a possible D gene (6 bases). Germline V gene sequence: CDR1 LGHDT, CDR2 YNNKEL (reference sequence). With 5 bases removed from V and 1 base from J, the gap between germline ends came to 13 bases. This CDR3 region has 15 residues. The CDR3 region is CASSSVGGGTDTQYF. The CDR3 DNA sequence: TGTGCCAGCAGCTCGGTAGGAGGGGGCACAGATACGCAGTATTTT.

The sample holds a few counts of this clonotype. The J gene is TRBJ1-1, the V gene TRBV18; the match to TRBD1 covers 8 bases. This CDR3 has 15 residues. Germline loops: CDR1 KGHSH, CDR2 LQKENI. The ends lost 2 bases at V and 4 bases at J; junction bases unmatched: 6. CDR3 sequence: CASSPDQGAGTEAFF. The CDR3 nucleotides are TGTGCCAGCTCACCAGACCAGGGGGCTGGCACTGAAGCTTTCTTT.

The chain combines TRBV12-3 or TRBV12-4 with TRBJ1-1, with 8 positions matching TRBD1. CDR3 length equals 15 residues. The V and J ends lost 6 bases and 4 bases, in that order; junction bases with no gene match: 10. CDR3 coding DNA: TGTGCCAGCAGCCTGCCACAGGGGGAGGTCACTGAAGCTTTCTTT. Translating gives CASSLPQGEVTEAFF.

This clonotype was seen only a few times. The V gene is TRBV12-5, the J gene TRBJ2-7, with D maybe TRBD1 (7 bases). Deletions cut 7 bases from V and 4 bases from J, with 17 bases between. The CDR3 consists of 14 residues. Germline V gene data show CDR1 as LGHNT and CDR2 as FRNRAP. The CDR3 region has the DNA TGTGCTAGTGCCCTGGCGGGACAGCCTTACGAGCAGTACTTC. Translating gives CASALAGQPYEQYF. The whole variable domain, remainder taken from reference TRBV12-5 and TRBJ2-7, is DARVTQTPRHKVTEMGQEVTMRCQPILGHNTVFWYRQTMMQGLELLAYFRNRAPLDDSGMPKDRFSAEMPDATLATLKIQPSEPRDSAVYFCASALAGQPYEQYFGPGTRLTVT.

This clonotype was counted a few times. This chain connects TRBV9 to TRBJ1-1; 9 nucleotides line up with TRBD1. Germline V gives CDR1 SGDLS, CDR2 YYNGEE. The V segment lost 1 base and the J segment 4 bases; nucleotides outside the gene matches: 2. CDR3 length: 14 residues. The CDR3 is CASSVTGGLTEAFF. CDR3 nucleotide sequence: TGTGCCAGCAGCGTAACAGGGGGCCTCACTGAAGCTTTCTTT. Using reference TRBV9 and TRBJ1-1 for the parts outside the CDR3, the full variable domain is DSGVTQTPKHLITATGQRVTLRCSPRSGDLSVYWYQQSLDQGLQFLIQYYNGEERAKGNILERFSAQQFPDLHSELNLSSLELGDSALYFCASSVTGGLTEAFFGQGTRLTVV.

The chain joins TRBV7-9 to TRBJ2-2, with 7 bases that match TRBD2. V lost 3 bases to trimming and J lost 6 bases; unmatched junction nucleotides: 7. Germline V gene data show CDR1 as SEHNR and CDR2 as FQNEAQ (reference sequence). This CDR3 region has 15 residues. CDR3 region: CASSFRVGGSGELFF. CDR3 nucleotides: TGTGCCAGCAGCTTCCGTGTCGGGGGGTCCGGGGAGCTGTTTTTT.

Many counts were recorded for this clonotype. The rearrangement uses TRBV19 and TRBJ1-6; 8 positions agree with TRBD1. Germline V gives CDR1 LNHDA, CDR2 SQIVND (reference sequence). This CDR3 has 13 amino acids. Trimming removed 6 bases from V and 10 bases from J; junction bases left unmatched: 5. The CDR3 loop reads CASSQTGESPLHF. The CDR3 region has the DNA TGTGCCAGTAGCCAGACAGGGGAATCACCCCTCCACTTT. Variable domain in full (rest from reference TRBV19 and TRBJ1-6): DGGITQSPKYLFRKEGQNVTLSCEQNLNHDAMYWYRQDPGQGLRLIYYSQIVNDFQKGDIAEGYSVSREKKESFPLTVTSAQKNPTAFYLCASSQTGESPLHFGNGTRLTVT.

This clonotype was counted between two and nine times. DNA of the CDR3: TGTGCCAGCAGTCCCGGGACTAGCGGGGGGGACACGGAGACCCAGTACTTC. It yields the protein CASSPGTSGGDTETQYF. The chain combines TRBV27 with TRBJ2-5, with 16 bases identical to TRBD2. Looked up from germline, CDR1 is MNHEY and CDR2 is SMNVEV (reference sequence). J lost 5 bases, V lost 5 bases, and 8 bases had no gene match. The CDR3 extends over 17 amino acids.

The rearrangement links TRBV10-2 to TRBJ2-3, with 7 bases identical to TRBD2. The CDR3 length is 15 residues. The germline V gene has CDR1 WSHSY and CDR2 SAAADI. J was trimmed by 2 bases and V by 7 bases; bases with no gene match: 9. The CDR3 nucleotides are TGCGCCAGCAAGACTAGCTCTCATTACACAGATACGCAGTATTTT. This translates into CASKTSSHYTDTQYF.

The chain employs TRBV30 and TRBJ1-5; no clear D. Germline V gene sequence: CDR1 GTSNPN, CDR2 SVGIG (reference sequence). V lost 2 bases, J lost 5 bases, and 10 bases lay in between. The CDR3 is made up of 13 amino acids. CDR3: CAWSRAADQPQHF. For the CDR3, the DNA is TGTGCCTGGAGTAGGGCAGCAGATCAGCCCCAGCATTTT. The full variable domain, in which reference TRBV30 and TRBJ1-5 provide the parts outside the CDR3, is SQTIHQWPATLVQPVGSPLSLECTVEGTSNPNLYWYRQAAGRGLQLLFYSVGIGQISSEVPQNLSASRPQDRQFILSSKKLLLSDSGFYLCAWSRAADQPQHFGDGTRLSIL.

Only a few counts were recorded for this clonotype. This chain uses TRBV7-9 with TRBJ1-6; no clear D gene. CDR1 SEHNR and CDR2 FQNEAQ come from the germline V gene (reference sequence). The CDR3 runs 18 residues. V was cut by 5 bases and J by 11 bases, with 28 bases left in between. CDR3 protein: CASSPHHTAPGLSPPLHF. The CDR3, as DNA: TGTGCCAGCAGCCCCCACCACACCGCTCCGGGGTTAAGTCCACCCCTCCACTTT.

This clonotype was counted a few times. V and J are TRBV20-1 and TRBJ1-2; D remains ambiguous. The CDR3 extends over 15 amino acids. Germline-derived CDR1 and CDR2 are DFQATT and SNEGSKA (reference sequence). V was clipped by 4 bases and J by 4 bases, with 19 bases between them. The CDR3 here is CSATPQEGRVYGYTF. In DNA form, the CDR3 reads TGCAGTGCTACACCCCAGGAGGGAAGGGTCTATGGCTACACCTTC.

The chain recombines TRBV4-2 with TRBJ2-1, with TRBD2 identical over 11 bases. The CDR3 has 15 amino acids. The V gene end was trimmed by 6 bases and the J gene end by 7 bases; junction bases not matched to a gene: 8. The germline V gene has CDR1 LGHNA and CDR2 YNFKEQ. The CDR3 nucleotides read TGTGCCAGCAGACCGGGGATAGCGGGGGGGAATGAGCAGTTCTTC. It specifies CASRPGIAGGNEQFF.

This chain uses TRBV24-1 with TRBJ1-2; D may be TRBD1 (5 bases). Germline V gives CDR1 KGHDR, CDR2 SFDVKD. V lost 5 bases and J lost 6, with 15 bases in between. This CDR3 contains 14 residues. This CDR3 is CATSGGRGYDGYTF. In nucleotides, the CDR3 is TGTGCCACCAGTGGAGGAAGGGGCTATGATGGCTACACCTTC.

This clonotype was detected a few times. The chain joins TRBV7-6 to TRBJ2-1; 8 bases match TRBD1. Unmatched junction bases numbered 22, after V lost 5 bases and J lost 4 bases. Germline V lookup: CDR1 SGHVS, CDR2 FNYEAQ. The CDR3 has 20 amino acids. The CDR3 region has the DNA TGTGCCAGCAGCCCGGGAGCAGGGGGCGCGATTCGAGCCCATTACAATGAGCAGTTCTTC. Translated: CASSPGAGGAIRAHYNEQFF.

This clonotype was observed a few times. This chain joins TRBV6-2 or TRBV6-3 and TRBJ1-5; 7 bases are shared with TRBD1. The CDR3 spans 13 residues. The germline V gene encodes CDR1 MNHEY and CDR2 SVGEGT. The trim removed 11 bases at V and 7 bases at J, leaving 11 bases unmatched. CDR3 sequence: CAGGGGRGQPQHF. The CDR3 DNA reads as TGTGCCGGTGGGGGCGGCAGGGGGCAGCCCCAGCATTTT.

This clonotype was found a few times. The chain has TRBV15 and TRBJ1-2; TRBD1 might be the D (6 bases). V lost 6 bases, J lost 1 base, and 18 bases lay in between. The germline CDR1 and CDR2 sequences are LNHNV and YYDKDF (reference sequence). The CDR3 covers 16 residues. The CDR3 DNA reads TGTGCCACCAGGATTCGGGGGGGCGTGAGTAACTATGGCTACACCTTC. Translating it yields CATRIRGGVSNYGYTF.

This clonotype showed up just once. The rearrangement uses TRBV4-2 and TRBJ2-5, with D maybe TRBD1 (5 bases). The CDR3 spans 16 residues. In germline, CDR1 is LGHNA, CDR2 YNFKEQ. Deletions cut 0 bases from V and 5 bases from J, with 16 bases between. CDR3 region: CASSQDRGGEAETQYF. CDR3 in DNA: TGTGCCAGCAGCCAAGATAGGGGCGGTGAGGCGGAGACCCAGTACTTC.

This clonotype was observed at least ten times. The CDR3 coding sequence is TGTGCCAGCAGCTTAGCGTTGGCAGGGGGTGTGAGGGAGCAGTACTTC. This codes for CASSLALAGGVREQYF. The J gene is TRBJ2-7, the V gene TRBV7-2, with TRBD1 matching 7 bases. The CDR3 covers 16 residues. The V segment lost 0 bases and the J segment 7 bases; nucleotides outside the gene matches: 12. CDR1 and CDR2 (germline): SGHTA, FQGNSA.

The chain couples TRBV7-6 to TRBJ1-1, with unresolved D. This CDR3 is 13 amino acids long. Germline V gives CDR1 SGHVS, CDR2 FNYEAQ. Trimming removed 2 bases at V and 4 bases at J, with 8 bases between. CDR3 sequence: CASSLNSGTEAFF. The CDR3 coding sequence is TGTGCCAGCAGCTTAAATTCGGGCACTGAAGCTTTCTTT. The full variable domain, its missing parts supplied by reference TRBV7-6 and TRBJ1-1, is GAGVSQSPRYKVTKRGQDVALRCDPISGHVSLYWYRQALGQGPEFLTYFNYEAQQDKSGLPNDRFSAERPEGSISTLTIQRTEQRDSAMYRCASSLNSGTEAFFGQGTRLTVV.

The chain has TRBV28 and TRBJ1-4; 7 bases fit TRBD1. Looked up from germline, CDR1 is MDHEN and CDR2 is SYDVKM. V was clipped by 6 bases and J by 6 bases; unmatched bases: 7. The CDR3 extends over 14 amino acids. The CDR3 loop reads CASRPRGRDEKLFF. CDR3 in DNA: TGTGCCAGCAGACCGAGGGGGCGGGATGAAAAACTGTTTTTT.

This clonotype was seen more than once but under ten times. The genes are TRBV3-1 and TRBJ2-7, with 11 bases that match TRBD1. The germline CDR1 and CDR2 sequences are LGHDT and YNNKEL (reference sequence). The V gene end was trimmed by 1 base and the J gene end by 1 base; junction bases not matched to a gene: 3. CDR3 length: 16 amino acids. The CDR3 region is CASSQGGDRGSYEQYV. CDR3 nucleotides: TGTGCCAGCAGCCAAGGCGGGGACAGGGGGTCCTACGAGCAGTACGTC.

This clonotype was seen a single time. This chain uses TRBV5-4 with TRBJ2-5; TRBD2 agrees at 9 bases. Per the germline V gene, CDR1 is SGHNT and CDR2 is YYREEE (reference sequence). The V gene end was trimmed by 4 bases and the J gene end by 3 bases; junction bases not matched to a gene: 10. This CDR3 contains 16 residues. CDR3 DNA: TGTGCCAGCAGCCCCCGGGGAGGCGGGGGGGAAGAGACCCAGTACTTC. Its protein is CASSPRGGGGEETQYF.

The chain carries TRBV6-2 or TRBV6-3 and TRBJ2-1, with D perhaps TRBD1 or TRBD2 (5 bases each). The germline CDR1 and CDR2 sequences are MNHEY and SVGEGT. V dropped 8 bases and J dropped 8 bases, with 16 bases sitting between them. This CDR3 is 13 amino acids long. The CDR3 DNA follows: TGTGCCAGCCCGCTGGGGACCTGGGATGAGCAGTTCTTC. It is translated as CASPLGTWDEQFF.

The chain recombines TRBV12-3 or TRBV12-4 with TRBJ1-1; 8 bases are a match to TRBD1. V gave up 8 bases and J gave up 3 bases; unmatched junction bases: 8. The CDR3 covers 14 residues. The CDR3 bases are TGTGCCAGCCGGAAAGACAGGGGAGACACTGAAGCTTTCTTT. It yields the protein CASRKDRGDTEAFF.

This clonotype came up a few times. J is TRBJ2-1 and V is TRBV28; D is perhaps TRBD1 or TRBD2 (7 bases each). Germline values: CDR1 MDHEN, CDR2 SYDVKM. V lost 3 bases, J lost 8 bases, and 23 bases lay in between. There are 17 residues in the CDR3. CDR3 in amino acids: CASSFLGPSRGRDEQFF. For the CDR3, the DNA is TGTGCCAGCAGTTTCCTTGGCCCAAGCAGGGGGAGGGATGAGCAGTTCTTC.